These T cell receptor beta chains were read from a single sample in a study of cytomegalovirus exposure and HLA in healthy donors. TCRdb keeps only in-frame clones here, not all; method: immunoSEQ multiplex PCR. The table gives fewer than 70,000 clones; the top ten clones make up 3.6% of it. Sample: PBMCs. The source is a woman between 18 and 29 years old in good health and CMV-seronegative. The CDR3 runs from the conserved cysteine through the conserved F or W. D genes are given only for firm matches.

D gene	V gene	J gene	CDR3 DNA	CDR3 protein
TRBD1	TRBV9	TRBJ2-7	TGTGCCAGCAGCCCACAGGGGTGGAACGAGCAGTACTTC	CASSPQGWNEQYF
.	TRBV7-2	TRBJ2-3	TGTGCCAGCAGTTCGGCGGGATTAGATACGCAGTATTTT	CASSSAGLDTQYF
TRBD1	TRBV5-4	TRBJ1-2	TGTGCCAGCAGCCCCGACAGGGGATATGGCTACACCTTC	CASSPDRGYGYTF
.	TRBV11-1	TRBJ2-5	TGTGCCAGCAGCAAAAGATTGGTAAGCCGACAAGAGACCCAGTACTTC	CASSKRLVSRQETQYF
.	TRBV5-4	TRBJ2-5	TGTGCCAGCAGCTTGGACTTTGCGGGGATTGACCAAGAGACCCAGTACTTC	CASSLDFAGIDQETQYF
.	TRBV30	TRBJ2-5	TGTGCCTGGACAAGGGGCCAAGAGACCCAGTACTTC	CAWTRGQETQYF
.	TRBV2	TRBJ1-1	TGTGCCAGCAGTGCGGGGGTGAACACTGAAGCTTTCTTT	CASSAGVNTEAFF
.	TRBV5-1	TRBJ2-2	TGCGCCAGTCAGGATACGGGAGACACCGGGGAGCTGTTTTTT	CASQDTGDTGELFF
TRBD2	TRBV27	TRBJ2-3	TGTGCCAGCAGTTTCCGAGCGCTACTAGCGGGGGACACAGATACGCAGTATTTT	CASSFRALLAGDTDTQYF
TRBD1	TRBV9	TRBJ1-2	TGTGCCAGCAGCGTACTCAGGGACAGCGCCTATGGCTACACCTTC	CASSVLRDSAYGYTF
TRBD2	TRBV7-9	TRBJ2-3	TGTGCCAGCAGCCCGGGACTAGCAAGAGATACGCAGTATTTT	CASSPGLARDTQYF
.	TRBV5-1	TRBJ2-3	TGCGCCAGCAGCTCCAGACTAGCTTGGGGGCCTAGCACAGATACGCAGTATTTT	CASSSRLAWGPSTDTQYF
.	TRBV11-3	TRBJ1-1	TGTGCCAGCAGCTCCTCTCTGGGCCCGGGAAGCTTTCTCTTT	CASSSSLGPGSFLF
.	TRBV30	TRBJ1-4	TGTGCCTGGAGTGTTCAGGGTAATGAAAAACTGTTTTTT	CAWSVQGNEKLFF
.	TRBV2	TRBJ1-6	TGTGCCAGCAGTCGAAATGAGTCACCCCTCCACTTT	CASSRNESPLHF
.	TRBV5-4	TRBJ1-2	TGTGCCAGCAGCCCGTGGAGGGAGCGAGGCTATGGCTACACCTTC	CASSPWRERGYGYTF
.	TRBV5-6	TRBJ1-1	TGTGCCAGCAGCGCAACAGGGAACACTGAAGCTTTCTTT	CASSATGNTEAFF
.	TRBV5-1	TRBJ1-2	TGCGCCAGCAGCCCTCGGGACTATGGCTACACCTTC	CASSPRDYGYTF
TRBD2	TRBV7-3	TRBJ2-2	TGTGCCAGCAGCCCTTCGGGGGGCGGGGAGCTGTTTTTT	CASSPSGGGELFF
TRBD1	TRBV5-1	TRBJ1-1	TGCGCCAGCAGCTTGGTGGGACAGTCCCGCGGCGGGAACACTGAAGCTTTCTTT	CASSLVGQSRGGNTEAFF
TRBD1	TRBV19	TRBJ2-2	TGTGCCAGTCGGACAGGGGGAACCGGGGAGCTGTTTTTT	CASRTGGTGELFF
.	TRBV29-1	TRBJ2-5	TGCAGCGTTGAATTGGATAGCTGGGGGGACCAAGAGACCCAGTACTTC	CSVELDSWGDQETQYF